This T cell receptor (beta chain) came from a study of blood T cell repertoires in COVID-19. The overall study: Specimens from acute and convalescent COVID-19 originated in the United States, Italy and Spain. Nucleic acid was either cDNA or gDNA, and it came from T cells, B-cell-depleted T cells, or PBMCs.

This clone was recorded once. Per the original methods: From reference gene primer amplification, estimates of nucleated cell counts were derived. Clones were sequenced by immunoSEQ multiplex PCR, and TCRdb holds only the in-frame ones, with some missing. V and J calls and clone size follow that table, whereas D and trimming were derived from the DNA. This table holds about 220,000 clones, roughly 76% found once. The V and J ends lost 3 bases and 4 bases, in that order; junction bases with no gene match: 11. The CDR3 is 17 amino acids. Germline V CDR1 and CDR2: ENHRY, SYGVKD. V usage is TRBV10-3 and J usage is TRBJ1-2; TRBD1 matches at 10 bases. The sequencing sample was made of peripheral blood. The clonotype originates from a human donor in a cohort sampled during active COVID-19. CDR3 bases: TGTGCCATCAGTGAAGACAGGGGGCGTAAGCTCTCCTATGGCTACACCTTC. This translates into CAISEDRGRKLSYGYTF.